This T cell receptor (beta chain) derives from a study of Graves' ophthalmopathy and Graves' hyperthyroidism. In the study overall: Peripheral blood was gathered at first diagnosis, ahead of any treatment whatsoever. Broader study findings: Ophthalmopathy was separated from stable hyperthyroidism by a 13-signature model with over 85% sensitivity and over 75% specificity.

About this clonotype: The target antigen is unknown.

V shed 1 base and J shed 7 bases, with 17 bases lying between them. Germline V gene data show CDR1 as MDHEN and CDR2 as SYDVKM. This CDR3 is 15 amino acids long. It was from roughly 10 ml of fresh peripheral blood that the PBMCs came. Amplified material comprised TCR beta CDR3 regions derived from RNA transcripts. An initial RT-PCR round employing HTBI primers preceded a second-round multiplex PCR. One entry per CDR3 protein, called by TCRdb with MiXCR from the multiplex PCR reads. This sample carries 400,000 to 450,000 distinct CDR3 sequences, 20% to 25% of them seen once, and the ten largest clones take around 3.2%.

Sequenced material: peripheral blood. The gene calls are TRBV28 and TRBJ2-7, with a tentative D call TRBD2 (6 bases). The receptor comes from a woman younger than 30 with stable Graves' hyperthyroidism. The CDR3 here is CASSLSGREGEEQYF. In nucleotides, the CDR3 is TGTGCCAGCAGTTTATCGGGGCGGGAAGGGGAAGAGCAGTACTTC.